The sequence of this TCR beta chain was determined in a study of blood T cell repertoires in COVID-19. Across the whole study: PBMCs, B-cell-depleted T cells, or T cells provided the cDNA or gDNA that made up the material.

Sequenced by immunoSEQ multiplex PCR; TCRdb stores in-frame clones only, minus some. The data contain some 120,000 clones, more than 75% of them singletons. The CDR3 length is 13 residues. Trimming shortened V by 2 bases and J by 1 base, and 7 bases separated the two germline ends. Germline assignment: CDR1 SGHDT and CDR2 YYEEEE. The chain combines TRBV5-6 with TRBJ2-7; no reliable D call. The receptor was derived from a man aged 40-49 years with acute or convalescent COVID-19. Sequencing was carried out using peripheral blood. The chain's CDR3 is CASSLASSYEQYF. As DNA, the CDR3 is TGTGCCAGCAGCTTAGCTAGTTCCTACGAGCAGTACTTC. Full variable domain (outside the CDR3, taken from reference TRBV5-6 and TRBJ2-7): DAGVTQSPTHLIKTRGQQVTLRCSPKSGHDTVSWYQQALGQGPQFIFQYYEEEERQRGNFPDRFSGHQFPNYSSELNVNALLLGDSALYLCASSLASSYEQYFGPGTRLTVT.